This TCR beta chain was captured in a study of a mutant IDH1 vaccine in newly diagnosed glioma. Study-level information: Following radiotherapy alone, or alongside temozolomide cycles, vaccination was started after an interval of 4-6 weeks.

Time point denoted: week 47, end of study. The study gave 300 ug of mutant IDH1 20-mer peptide per vaccine dose, with topical imiquimod. This clone occurred once. Its antigen is unidentified. Data came from immunoSEQ multiplex PCR; TCRdb stores just in-frame clones and leaves some out. Of approximately 50,000 clones detected, roughly 80% appear once; the ten largest clones hold roughly 3%. The CDR3 sequence is 15 residues long. Trimming removed 4 bases at V and 4 bases at J, with 17 bases between. Looked up from germline, CDR1 is MNHNS and CDR2 is SASEGT. This chain connects TRBV6-1 to TRBJ2-7; TRBD1 is a possible D gene (5 bases). The sequencing here drew on PBMCs, taken from a glioma patient whose treatment included an IDH1 peptide vaccine. This receptor was obtained from a woman aged 45-65 years with glioma. The CDR3 nucleotides read TGTGCCAGCAGTGGTAGGGCAGGGCTTGGGTACGAGCAGTACTTC. Protein: CASSGRAGLGYEQYF.